Sequencing of this T cell receptor beta chain was carried out in a study of blood T cell repertoires in COVID-19. Study overall: COVID-19 samples, acute and convalescent, were from the United States, Italy and Spain.

The CDR3 sequence is 17 residues long. Looked up from germline, CDR1 is LNHDA and CDR2 is SQIVND (reference sequence). V lost 7 bases and J 1 base, leaving 22 bases between the germline ends. Clones were read by immunoSEQ multiplex PCR, and TCRdb kept only the in-frame ones, dropping some. Among approximately 190,000 clones listed, over 70% were seen once. The clonotype was recovered from a man in his 60s with acute or convalescent COVID-19. The rearrangement joins TRBV19 to TRBJ1-1; D possibly corresponds to TRBD1 (5 bases). The sequenced material came from peripheral blood. CDR3 sequence: CASTPFTGGAPNTEAFF. In nucleotides, the CDR3 is TGTGCCAGTACCCCCTTCACGGGCGGGGCGCCGAACACTGAAGCTTTCTTT.